Following are 10 T cell receptor beta chains from one sample sequenced in a study of shared clonotypes between healthy human individuals. Clones were sequenced by immunoSEQ multiplex PCR, and TCRdb holds only the in-frame ones, with some missing. The sample yields some 1,400,000 clones, around 97% seen once. Material for sequencing was naive CD4+ T cells sorted from blood. Indicated subset: CD45RA+ positively selected. All receptors come from a man aged 30 to 45 in good health.

Comment on this clone: The same CDR3 can be traced to other DNA sequences in this sample. The chain joins TRBV18 to TRBJ2-7; no definite D call. The length of the CDR3 is 14 residues. The germline V and J ends were trimmed by 2 bases and 0 bases, with 8 bases remaining between them. Germline V gene lookup returns CDR1 KGHSH and CDR2 LQKENI. The CDR3 sequence is CASSPRRSSYEQYF. For the CDR3, the DNA is TGTGCCAGCTCACCAAGGCGGAGCTCCTACGAGCAGTACTTC.

The chain carries TRBV28 and TRBJ2-7, with 8 bases aligning to TRBD1. CDR1 is MDHEN and CDR2 is SYDVKM in the germline V gene. Trimming took 7 bases from V and 3 from J; bases not matched to a gene: 8. This CDR3 has 14 amino acids. CDR3 sequence: CASTSGDRFYEQYF. CDR3 nucleotide sequence: TGTGCCAGCACCAGTGGGGACAGGTTCTACGAGCAGTACTTC.

The chain carries TRBV25-1 and TRBJ1-5; D gene uncertain. Germline values: CDR1 MGHDK, CDR2 SYGVNS. The CDR3 runs to 12 residues. The V and J ends lost 5 bases and 9 bases respectively, with 11 bases between them. CDR3 sequence (DNA): TGTGCCAGCAGTAGCGGGATGTGGCCCCAGCATTTT. Its translation: CASSSGMWPQHF.

This chain connects TRBV10-3 to TRBJ2-1; TRBD2 might be the D (5 bases). There are 15 residues in the CDR3. The germline gives CDR1 ENHRY, CDR2 SYGVKD. Trimming pared 2 bases from V and 10 bases from J, leaving 18 bases between. The DNA of the CDR3 is TGTGCCATCAGTGAGAAGTTGGGCGGTGCGGGCGAGCAGTTCTTC. Encoded protein: CAISEKLGGAGEQFF.

The gene calls are TRBV6-5 and TRBJ2-7; TRBD1 matches 10 bases. V lost 7 bases, J lost 3 bases, and 3 bases stayed unmatched. Germline lookup yields CDR1 MNHEY and CDR2 SVGAGI. The CDR3 contains 13 residues. The CDR3 region is CASTRDRGYEQYF. CDR3 DNA: TGTGCCAGCACTCGGGACAGGGGCTACGAGCAGTACTTC.

Written as DNA, the CDR3 is TGCGCCAGCAGCCAAGATCTGAGATACGAGCAGTTCTTC. As protein: CASSQDLRYEQFF. The chain has TRBV4-3 and TRBJ2-1; D remains unclear. Germline V CDR1 and CDR2: LGHNA, YSLEER. The V end was cut by 0 bases, the J end by 10 bases, with 10 bases between. The length of the CDR3 is 13 residues.

This chain links TRBV4-3 with TRBJ2-3; 7 nucleotides match TRBD2. CDR1 LGHNA and CDR2 YSLEER come from the germline V gene. This CDR3 comprises 16 residues. J was trimmed by 2 bases and V by 3 bases; bases with no gene match: 8. CDR3 residues: CASSHDASGTTDTQYF. CDR3 DNA: TGCGCCAGCAGCCACGACGCTAGCGGAACCACAGATACGCAGTATTTT.

The rearrangement uses TRBV27 and TRBJ1-1; D gene ambiguous. V was shortened by 6 bases and J by 0 bases, with 8 bases between the two germline ends. CDR1 MNHEY and CDR2 SMNVEV come from the germline V gene (reference sequence). This CDR3 has 13 amino acids. As DNA, the CDR3 is TGTGCCAGCAGCGAGGTTGTGAACACTGAAGCTTTCTTT. Amino acid sequence: CASSEVVNTEAFF.

This chain uses TRBV28 with TRBJ2-1, with D perhaps assigned TRBD1 or TRBD2 (6 bases each). Germline CDR1 is MDHEN and CDR2 is SYDVKM. V was cut by 5 bases and J by 3 bases, with 23 bases left in between. This CDR3 has 18 residues. The CDR3: CASSLFPRGTPIYNEQFF. As DNA, the CDR3 is TGTGCCAGCAGTCTCTTCCCCCGCGGGACACCGATCTACAATGAGCAGTTCTTC. Drawing the rest from reference TRBV28 and TRBJ2-1, the complete variable domain is DVKVTQSSRYLVKRTGEKVFLECVQDMDHENMFWYRQDPGLGLRLIYFSYDVKMKEKGDIPEGYSVSREKKERFSLILESASTNQTSMYLCASSLFPRGTPIYNEQFFGPGTRLTVL.

CDR3 residues: CASSLATGPFPYEQYF. The CDR3 DNA reads as TGCGCCAGCAGCTTGGCCACAGGGCCGTTCCCCTACGAGCAGTACTTC. The chain employs TRBV5-1 and TRBJ2-7, with D possibly TRBD1 on 6 matching bases. This CDR3 has 16 residues. Per germline, CDR1 SGHRS and CDR2 YFSETQ. Trimming cost V 0 bases and J 2 bases, with 15 bases left between them. Full variable domain (outside the CDR3, taken from reference TRBV5-1 and TRBJ2-7): KAGVTQTPRYLIKTRGQQVTLSCSPISGHRSVSWYQQTPGQGLQFLFEYFSETQRNKGNFPGRFSGRQFSNSRSEMNVSTLELGDSALYLCASSLATGPFPYEQYFGPGTRLTVT.